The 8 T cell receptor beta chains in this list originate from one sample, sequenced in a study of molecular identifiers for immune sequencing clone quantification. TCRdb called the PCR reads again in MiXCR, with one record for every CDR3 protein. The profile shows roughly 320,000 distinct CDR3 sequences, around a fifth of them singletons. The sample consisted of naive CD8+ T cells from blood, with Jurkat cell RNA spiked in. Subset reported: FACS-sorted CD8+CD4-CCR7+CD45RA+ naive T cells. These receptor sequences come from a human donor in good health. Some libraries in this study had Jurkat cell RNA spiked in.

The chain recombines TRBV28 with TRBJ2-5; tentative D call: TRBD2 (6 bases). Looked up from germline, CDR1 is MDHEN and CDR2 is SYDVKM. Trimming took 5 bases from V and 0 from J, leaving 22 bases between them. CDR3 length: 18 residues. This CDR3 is CASSTYSGSAGYQETQYF. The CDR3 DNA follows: TGTGCCAGCAGTACCTATAGCGGCTCAGCCGGGTACCAAGAGACCCAGTACTTC.

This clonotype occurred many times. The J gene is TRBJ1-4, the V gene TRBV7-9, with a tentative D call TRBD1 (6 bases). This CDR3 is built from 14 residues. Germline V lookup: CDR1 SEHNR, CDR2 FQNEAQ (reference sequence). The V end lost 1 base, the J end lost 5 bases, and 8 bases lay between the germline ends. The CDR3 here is CASSLVGANEKLFF. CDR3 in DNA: TGTGCCAGCAGCTTAGTGGGGGCGAATGAAAAACTGTTTTTT.

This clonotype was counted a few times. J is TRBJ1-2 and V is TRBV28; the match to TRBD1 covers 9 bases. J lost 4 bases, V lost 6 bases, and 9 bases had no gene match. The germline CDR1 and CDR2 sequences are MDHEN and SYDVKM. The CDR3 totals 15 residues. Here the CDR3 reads CASRPRTGESYGYTF. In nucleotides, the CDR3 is TGTGCCAGCAGACCCCGGACAGGGGAATCCTATGGCTACACCTTC.

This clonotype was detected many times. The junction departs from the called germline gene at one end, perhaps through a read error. CDR3 DNA sequence: TGTGCCAGCAGCTTAGTAGGGACAGGGCACCCGATTTTT. Translating gives CASSLVGTGHPIF. The rearrangement joins TRBV7-2 to TRBJ1-4, with 9 bases that match TRBD1. Germline V lookup: CDR1 SGHTA, CDR2 FQGNSA. This CDR3 is built from 13 residues. Drawing the rest from reference TRBV7-2 and TRBJ1-4, the complete variable domain is GAGVSQSPSNKVTEKGKDVELRCDPISGHTALYWYRQSLGQGLEFLIYFQGNSAPDKSGLPSDRFSAERTGGSVSTLTIQRTQQEDSAVYLCASSLVGTGHPIFGSGTQLSVL.

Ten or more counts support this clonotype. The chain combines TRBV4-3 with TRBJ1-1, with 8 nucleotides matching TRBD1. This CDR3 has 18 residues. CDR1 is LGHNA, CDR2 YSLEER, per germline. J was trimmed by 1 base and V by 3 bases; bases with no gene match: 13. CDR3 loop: CASSQGGWPQGANTEAFF. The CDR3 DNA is TGCGCCAGCAGCCAGGGAGGTTGGCCCCAGGGGGCGAACACTGAAGCTTTCTTT.

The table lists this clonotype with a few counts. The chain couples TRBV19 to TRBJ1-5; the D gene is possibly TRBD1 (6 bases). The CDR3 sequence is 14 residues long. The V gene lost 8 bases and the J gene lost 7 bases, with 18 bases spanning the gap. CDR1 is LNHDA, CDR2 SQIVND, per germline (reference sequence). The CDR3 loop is CASSSTQGWQPQHF. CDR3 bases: TGTGCCAGTTCCTCTACACAGGGTTGGCAGCCCCAGCATTTT.

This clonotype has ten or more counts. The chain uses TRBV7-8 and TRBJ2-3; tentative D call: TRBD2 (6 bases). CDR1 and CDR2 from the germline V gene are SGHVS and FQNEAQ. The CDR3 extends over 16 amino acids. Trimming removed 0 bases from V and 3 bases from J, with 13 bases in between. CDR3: CASSLAGGVWTDTQYF. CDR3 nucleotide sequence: TGTGCCAGCAGCTTAGCGGGCGGGGTATGGACAGATACGCAGTATTTT.

This chain's CDR3 is CASSPDPAEQYF. In nucleotides, the CDR3 is TGTGCCAGCAGTCCGGACCCGGCCGAGCAGTACTTC. The genes are TRBV6-6 and TRBJ2-7; D remains ambiguous. Germline lookup yields CDR1 MNHNY and CDR2 SVGAGI (reference sequence). The CDR3 spans 12 residues. The V and J ends lost 5 bases and 6 bases respectively, with 11 bases between them.